This T cell receptor beta chain was sequenced for a study of blood T cell repertoires in COVID-19 (dated by TCRdb to the early 2020s). Background on the whole study: Samples from collaborators originated in the United States, Italy and Spain and spanned both the acute and convalescent phases of COVID-19. The material from the prospective study consisted of cDNA or gDNA derived from T cells, B-cell-depleted T cells, or PBMCs. The samples were drawn from two sources: the first 160 participants of the ongoing ImmuneRACE study, and 1,000 to 1,500 subjects contributed by 6 global collaborators. Sample metadata almost always included a de-identified subject ID, COVID-19 status, age in years and sex. Where available, HLA class I and class II types were obtained from metadata supplied by the sample provider rather than from assay-based typing. Subjects who had been exposed to COVID-19, were actively infected with it, or had recovered from it provided the deeply sampled blood TCRbeta repertoires that made up the dataset. The repertoires were released in a freely available public database meant as a resource for research on the immune response to SARS-CoV-2. The paper's findings and limits, for the study overall: The amount of clinical and demographic metadata varied by source and participant and was provided uncurated.

A single count supports this clone. No cognate antigen has been identified for it. Per-nucleotide qualities are absent, and no much larger clonotype sits a single base away. Samples from volunteer blood donors who had recovered from COVID-19 were contributed by a second Seattle source. The collaborating institutions used their own protocols to collect whole blood in K2EDTA tubes. For TCRbeta analysis, collaborators shipped samples as frozen whole blood, isolated PBMCs, or DNA extracted from either of those sample types. TCRbeta CDR3 regions were amplified from genomic DNA using the immunoSEQ Assay, a bias-controlled multiplex PCR. The authors' pipeline ran thus. Nucleated cell counts per sample were estimated from amplification of reference gene primers within the assay. To quantify the absolute abundance of each unique TCRbeta CDR3 rearrangement, sequence reads were collapsed and filtered. For each sample, productive Simpson clonality was calculated as the square root of Simpson's diversity index across productive rearrangements. TCRdb re-hosts the immuneACCESS table, in-frame sequences only. Its copies lack some clones; in the studies checked, an unresolved V gene accounts for under half of them, and the cause for the rest is not known. That table supplies the V and J calls and clone size; D and trimming were determined from the DNA. For this sample there are about 150,000 clones; approximately 90% appear just once. The ten largest clones add up to more than 2% of the sample.

The sequence was obtained from a man aged 50 or older who had recovered from COVID-19. Sequencing was done on a sample of peripheral blood.

The CDR3 region has the sequence CASSLAGYTGELFF. The base sequence is TGTGCCAGCTCCCTAGCGGGATACACCGGGGAGCTGTTTTTT. Recombination connected TRBV18 to TRBJ2-2; TRBD2 matches 9 bases in the middle. Trimming takes 6 bases off V and 3 bases off J; junction bases not matched to a gene: 2. The CDR3 sequence holds 14 residues, the cysteine and phenylalanine included. The CDR3 DNA has 42 bases and is translated from base 1. CDR1 KGHSH and CDR2 LQKENI are derived from the germline V gene.